The TCR beta chain described here comes from a study of blood T cell repertoires in COVID-19. Study information: Sites across the United States, Italy and Spain contributed samples from acute and convalescent COVID-19. The analysed material was cDNA or gDNA that came from T cells, B-cell-depleted T cells, or PBMCs.

In germline, CDR1 is MDHEN, CDR2 SYDVKM. V was pared by 5 bases and J by 6 bases, with 15 bases of the junction left unmatched. The CDR3 runs 16 residues. Original data processing: Estimates of nucleated cell counts were drawn from the amplification of reference gene primers. TCRdb's copy holds only in-frame clones and misses some; the assay was immunoSEQ multiplex PCR. V and J calls and clone size are as listed in that table; D and trimming were resolved from the DNA. The data hold about 250,000 clones, with over 70% observed a single time. Sequencing was done on a sample of peripheral blood. The J gene is TRBJ1-2, the V gene TRBV28; TRBD1 matches at 7 bases. This receptor was obtained from a man in his forties with active or convalescent COVID-19. CDR3 nucleotide sequence: TGTGCCAGCAGTCAGGGACAGCCCCGCGTTTGGGATGGCTACACCTTC. It specifies CASSQGQPRVWDGYTF.